This T cell receptor (beta chain) was identified during a study of CD8 T cells in Susac syndrome. It was negative isolation that provided the CD8+ and CD4+ T cells, whereas TEMRA cells were enriched by FACS. The RNA input was about 0.5 to 1 ug, and it was reverse transcribed with random hexamers. TCRdb ran MiXCR on the immunoSEQ multiplex PCR reads and lists one entry per CDR3 protein. The data show more than 130,000 distinct CDR3 sequences, approximately 95% seen once. CDR3 length: 13 residues. The V gene lost 5 bases and the J gene lost 7 bases, with 15 bases spanning the gap. Looked up from germline, CDR1 is MNHEY and CDR2 is SVGEGT.

The sample was CD8+ T cells from PBMCs. This TCR came from a human donor in good health. V usage is TRBV6-2 or TRBV6-3 and J usage is TRBJ2-7, with a weak D call TRBD2 (6 bases). Written as DNA, the CDR3 is TGTGCCAGCAGTGCGGGACTCACGTCTGAGCAGTACTTC. Translating it yields CASSAGLTSEQYF.